Included here is one T cell receptor beta chain sequence, with context. The sample is drawn from a study of blood T cell repertoires in COVID-19. The overall study: Samples of COVID-19 (acute and convalescent) were obtained from the United States, Italy and Spain.

Original processing methods: Amplification of reference gene primers was used by the study to estimate nucleated cell counts. Libraries were prepared by immunoSEQ multiplex PCR; TCRdb keeps only in-frame clonotypes and omits some of them. V, J and clone size reflect that table, while D and trimming were determined from the DNA. The profile shows under 250,000 clones, more than 65% of them singletons. This CDR3 contains 17 residues. Trimming stripped 0 bases from V and 0 bases from J, with 12 bases between. Per the germline V gene, CDR1 is GTSNPN and CDR2 is SVGIG (reference sequence). This TCR came from a woman in her 30s who had recovered from COVID-19. The V call is TRBV30, the J call TRBJ1-6; unclear D gene. Sequenced input: peripheral blood. CDR3 in amino acids: CAWSVQVLSSYNSPLHF. In nucleotides, the CDR3 is TGTGCCTGGAGTGTCCAGGTCCTGAGCTCCTATAATTCACCCCTCCACTTT.